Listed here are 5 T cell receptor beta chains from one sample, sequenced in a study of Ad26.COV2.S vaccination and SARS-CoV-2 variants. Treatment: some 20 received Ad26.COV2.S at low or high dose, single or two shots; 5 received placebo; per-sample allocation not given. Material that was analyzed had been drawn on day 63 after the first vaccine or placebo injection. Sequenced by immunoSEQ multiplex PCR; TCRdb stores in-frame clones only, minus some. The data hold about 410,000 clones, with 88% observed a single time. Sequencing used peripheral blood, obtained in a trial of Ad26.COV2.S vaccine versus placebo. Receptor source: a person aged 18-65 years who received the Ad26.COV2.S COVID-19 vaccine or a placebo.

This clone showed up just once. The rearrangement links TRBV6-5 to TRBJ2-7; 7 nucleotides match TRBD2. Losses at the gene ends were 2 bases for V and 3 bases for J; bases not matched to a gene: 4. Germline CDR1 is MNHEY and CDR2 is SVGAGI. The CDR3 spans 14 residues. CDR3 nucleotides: TGTGCCAGCAGTTACGCTCGCGGGAGCTACGAGCAGTACTTC. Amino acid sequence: CASSYARGSYEQYF.

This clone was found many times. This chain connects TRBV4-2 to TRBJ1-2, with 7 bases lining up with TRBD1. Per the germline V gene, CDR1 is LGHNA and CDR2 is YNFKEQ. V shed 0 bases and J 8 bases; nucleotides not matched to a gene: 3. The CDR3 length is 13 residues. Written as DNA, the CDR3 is TGTGCCAGCAGCCAAGATTACAGGGGCGGCTACACCTTC. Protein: CASSQDYRGGYTF.

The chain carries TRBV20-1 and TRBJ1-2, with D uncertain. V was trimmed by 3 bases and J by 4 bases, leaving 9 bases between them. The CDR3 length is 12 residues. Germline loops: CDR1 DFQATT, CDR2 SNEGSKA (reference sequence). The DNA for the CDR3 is TGCAGTGCTAGTGGGCAGGCCTATGGCTACACCTTC. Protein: CSASGQAYGYTF.

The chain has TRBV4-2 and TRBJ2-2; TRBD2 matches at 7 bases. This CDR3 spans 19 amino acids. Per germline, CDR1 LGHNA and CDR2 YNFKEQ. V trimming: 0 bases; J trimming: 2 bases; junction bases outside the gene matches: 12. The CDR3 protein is CASSQDGVLAQVNTGELFF. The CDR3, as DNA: TGTGCCAGCAGCCAAGACGGAGTACTAGCGCAGGTTAACACCGGGGAGCTGTTTTTT.

CDR3 DNA sequence: TGTGCCATCAGTCCTTCTACCCCGGGGGGTAACTACGAGCAGTACTTC. Protein product: CAISPSTPGGNYEQYF. The genes are TRBV10-3 and TRBJ2-7; 7 bases agree with TRBD2. CDR1 ENHRY and CDR2 SYGVKD come from the germline V gene. Trimming at V came to 5 bases and at J to 3 bases, leaving 13 bases not matched to a gene. This CDR3 comprises 16 residues.